Reported below is one T cell receptor beta chain. This record comes from a study of control samples from healthy donors and cancer patients. Libraries were prepared by immunoSEQ multiplex PCR; TCRdb keeps only in-frame clonotypes and omits some of them. The sample lists around 150,000 clones, roughly 94% seen once, with 12% to 15% in the top ten. The sample was PBMCs. The receptor's source is a man between 60 and 75 years old with colorectal cancer.

CDR3 protein: CASDRASSNQPQHF. CDR3 nucleotide sequence: TGTGCCAGCGACAGGGCTTCGAGCAATCAGCCCCAGCATTTT. The chain carries TRBV19 and TRBJ1-5; TRBD1 matches 7 bases. V was clipped by 9 bases and J by 1 base; unmatched bases: 6. This CDR3 region has 14 residues. Germline lookup yields CDR1 LNHDA and CDR2 SQIVND (reference sequence).